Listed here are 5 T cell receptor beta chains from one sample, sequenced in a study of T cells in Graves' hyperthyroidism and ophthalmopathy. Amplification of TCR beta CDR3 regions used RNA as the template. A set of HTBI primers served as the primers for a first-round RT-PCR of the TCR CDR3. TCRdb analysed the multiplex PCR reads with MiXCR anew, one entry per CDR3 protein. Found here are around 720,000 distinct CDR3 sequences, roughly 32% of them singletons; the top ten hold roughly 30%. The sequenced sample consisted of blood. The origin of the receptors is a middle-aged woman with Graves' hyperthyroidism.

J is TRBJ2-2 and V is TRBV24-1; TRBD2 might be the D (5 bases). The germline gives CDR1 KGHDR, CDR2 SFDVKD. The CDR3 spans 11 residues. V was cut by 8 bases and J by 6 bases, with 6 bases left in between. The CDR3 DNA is TGTGCCACCAAGGAGGCCGGGGAGCTGTTTTTT. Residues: CATKEAGELFF.

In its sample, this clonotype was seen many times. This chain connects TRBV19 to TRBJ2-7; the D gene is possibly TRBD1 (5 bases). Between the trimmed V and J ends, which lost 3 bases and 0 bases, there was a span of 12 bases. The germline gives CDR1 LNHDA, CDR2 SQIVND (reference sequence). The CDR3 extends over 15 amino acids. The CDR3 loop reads CASSMTAGRSYEQYF. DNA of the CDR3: TGTGCCAGTAGTATGACGGCAGGGCGCTCCTACGAGCAGTACTTC.

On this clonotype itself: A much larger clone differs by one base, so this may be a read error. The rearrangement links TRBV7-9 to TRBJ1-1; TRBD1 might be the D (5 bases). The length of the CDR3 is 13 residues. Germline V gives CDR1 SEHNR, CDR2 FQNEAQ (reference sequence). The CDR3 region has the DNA TGTGCCAGCAGCTTATCTGACGGGACTGAAGCTCTCTTT. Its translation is CASSLSDGTEALF.

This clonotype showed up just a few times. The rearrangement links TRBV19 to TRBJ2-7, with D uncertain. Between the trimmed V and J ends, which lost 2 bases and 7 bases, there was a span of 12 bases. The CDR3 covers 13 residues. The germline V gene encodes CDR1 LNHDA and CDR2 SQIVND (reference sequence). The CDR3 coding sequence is TGTGCCAGTAGTATATCGGCCGACGGGGAGCAGTACTTC. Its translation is CASSISADGEQYF.

The CDR3 DNA is TGTGCCAGTAGCATGTCCACGGGGTACGAGCAGTACTTC. Its translation is CASSMSTGYEQYF. The chain links TRBV19 to TRBJ2-7; possible D gene TRBD2, 5 bases. Germline values: CDR1 LNHDA, CDR2 SQIVND (reference sequence). CDR3 length: 13 amino acids. Deletions cut 6 bases from V and 4 bases from J, with 13 bases between.